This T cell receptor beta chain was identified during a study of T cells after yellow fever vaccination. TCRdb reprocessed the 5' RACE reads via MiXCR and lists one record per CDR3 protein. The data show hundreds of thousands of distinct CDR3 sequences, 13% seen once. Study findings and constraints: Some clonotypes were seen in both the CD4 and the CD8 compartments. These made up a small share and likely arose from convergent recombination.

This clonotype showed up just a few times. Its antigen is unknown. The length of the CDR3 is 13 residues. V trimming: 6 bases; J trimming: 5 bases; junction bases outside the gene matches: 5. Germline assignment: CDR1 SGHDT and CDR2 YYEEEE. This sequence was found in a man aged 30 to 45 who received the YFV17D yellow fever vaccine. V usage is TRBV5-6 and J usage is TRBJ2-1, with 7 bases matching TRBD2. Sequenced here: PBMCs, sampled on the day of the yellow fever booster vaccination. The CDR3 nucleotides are TGTGCCAGCAAGCGGGACGCGGACAATGAGCAGTTCTTC. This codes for CASKRDADNEQFF.